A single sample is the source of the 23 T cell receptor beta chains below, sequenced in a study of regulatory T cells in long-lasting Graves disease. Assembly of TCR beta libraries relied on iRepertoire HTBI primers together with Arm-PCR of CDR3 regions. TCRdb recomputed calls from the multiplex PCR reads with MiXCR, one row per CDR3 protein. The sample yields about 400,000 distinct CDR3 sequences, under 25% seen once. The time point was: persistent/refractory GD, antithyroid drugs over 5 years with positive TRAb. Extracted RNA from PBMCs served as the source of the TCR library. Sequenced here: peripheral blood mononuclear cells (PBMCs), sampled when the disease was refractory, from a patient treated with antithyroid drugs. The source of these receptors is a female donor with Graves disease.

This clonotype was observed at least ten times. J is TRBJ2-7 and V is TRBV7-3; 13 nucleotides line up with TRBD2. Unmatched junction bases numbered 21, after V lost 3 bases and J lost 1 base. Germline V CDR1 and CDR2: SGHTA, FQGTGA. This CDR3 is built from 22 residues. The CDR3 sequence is CASSFLGLAGTIGPPKSYEQYF. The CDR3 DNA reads TGTGCCAGCAGCTTCCTGGGACTAGCGGGAACCATTGGCCCTCCCAAATCCTACGAGCAGTACTTC.

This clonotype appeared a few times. The CDR3 nucleotides are TGTGCCAGCAGTGAAGCGGGAGGCCCGGCCTACGAGCAGTACTTC. Protein: CASSEAGGPAYEQYF. The chain has TRBV27 and TRBJ2-7; 9 positions match TRBD2. The CDR3 extends over 15 amino acids. V lost 5 bases to trimming and J lost 2 bases; unmatched junction nucleotides: 7. Germline CDR1 is MNHEY and CDR2 is SMNVEV (reference sequence).

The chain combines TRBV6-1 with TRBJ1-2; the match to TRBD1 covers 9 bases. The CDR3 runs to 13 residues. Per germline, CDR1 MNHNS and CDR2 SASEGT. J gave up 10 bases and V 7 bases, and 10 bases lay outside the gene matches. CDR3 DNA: TGTGCCAGCACCCCGGGACAGGGAAATGACTACACCTTC. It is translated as CASTPGQGNDYTF.

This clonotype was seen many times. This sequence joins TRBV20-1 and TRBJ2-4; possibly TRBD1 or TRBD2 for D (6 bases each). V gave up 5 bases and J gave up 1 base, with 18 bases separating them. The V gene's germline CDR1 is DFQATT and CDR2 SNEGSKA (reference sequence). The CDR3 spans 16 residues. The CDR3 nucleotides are TGCAGTGCTTCACCTGGGGGGACACTGGCCAAAAACATTCAGTACTTC. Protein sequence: CSASPGGTLAKNIQYF.

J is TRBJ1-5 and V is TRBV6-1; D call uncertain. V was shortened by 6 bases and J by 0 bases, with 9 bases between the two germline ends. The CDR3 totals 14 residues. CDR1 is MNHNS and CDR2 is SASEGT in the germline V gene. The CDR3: CASSKEFSNQPQHF. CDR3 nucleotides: TGTGCCAGCAGCAAGGAATTTAGCAATCAGCCCCAGCATTTT.

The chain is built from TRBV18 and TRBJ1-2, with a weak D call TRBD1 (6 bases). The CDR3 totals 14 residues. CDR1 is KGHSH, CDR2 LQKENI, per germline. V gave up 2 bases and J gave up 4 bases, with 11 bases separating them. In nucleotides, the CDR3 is TGTGCCAGCTCACCAGCAGGGGAGAGCTATGGCTACACCTTC. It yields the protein CASSPAGESYGYTF.

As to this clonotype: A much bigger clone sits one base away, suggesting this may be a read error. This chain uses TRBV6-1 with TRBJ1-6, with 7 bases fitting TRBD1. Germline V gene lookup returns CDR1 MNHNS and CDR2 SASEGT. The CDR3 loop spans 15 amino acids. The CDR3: CACSAPRQGDSPLHF. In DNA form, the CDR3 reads TGTGCCTGCAGCGCCCCGAGGCAGGGGGATTCACCCCTCCACTTT.

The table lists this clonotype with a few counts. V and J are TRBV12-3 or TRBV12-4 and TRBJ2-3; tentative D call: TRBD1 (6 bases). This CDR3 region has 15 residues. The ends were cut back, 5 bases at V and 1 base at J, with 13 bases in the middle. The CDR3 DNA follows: TGTGCCAGCAGTCCATCGACAGGACGCACAGATACGCAGTATTTT. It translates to CASSPSTGRTDTQYF.

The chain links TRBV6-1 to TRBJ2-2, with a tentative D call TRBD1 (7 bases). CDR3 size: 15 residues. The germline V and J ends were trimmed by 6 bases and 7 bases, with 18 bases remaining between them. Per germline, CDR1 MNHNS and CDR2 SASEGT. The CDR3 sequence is CASREGALVVGELFF. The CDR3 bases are TGTGCCAGCAGGGAGGGGGCACTAGTGGTCGGGGAGCTGTTTTTT.

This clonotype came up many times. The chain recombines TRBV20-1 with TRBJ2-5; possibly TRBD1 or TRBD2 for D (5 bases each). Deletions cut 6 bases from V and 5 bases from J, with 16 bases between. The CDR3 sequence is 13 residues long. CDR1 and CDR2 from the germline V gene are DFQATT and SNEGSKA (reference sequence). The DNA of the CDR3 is TGCAGTGCCTCCGGGACGGACTTTGAGACCCAGTACTTC. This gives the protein CSASGTDFETQYF.

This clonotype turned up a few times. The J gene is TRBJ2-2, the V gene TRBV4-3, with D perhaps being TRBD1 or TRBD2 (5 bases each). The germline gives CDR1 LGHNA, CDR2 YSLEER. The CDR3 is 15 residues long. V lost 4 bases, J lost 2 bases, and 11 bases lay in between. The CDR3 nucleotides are TGCGCCAGCAGCCTCGGGACCATAAACACCGGGGAGCTGTTTTTT. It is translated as CASSLGTINTGELFF.

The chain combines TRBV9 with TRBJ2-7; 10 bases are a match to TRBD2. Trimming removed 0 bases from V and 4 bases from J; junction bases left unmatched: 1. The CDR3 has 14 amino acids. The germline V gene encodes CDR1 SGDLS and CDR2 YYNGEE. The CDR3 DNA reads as TGTGCCAGCAGCGTAGCTAGCGGGGGTTACGAGCAGTACTTC. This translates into CASSVASGGYEQYF.

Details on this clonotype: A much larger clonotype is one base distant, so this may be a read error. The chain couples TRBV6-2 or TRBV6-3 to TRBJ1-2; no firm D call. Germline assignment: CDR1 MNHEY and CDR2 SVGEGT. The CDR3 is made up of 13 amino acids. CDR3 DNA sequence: TGTGCCAGCGGTTACGATTCCACACTCGGCTACACCTTC. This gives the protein CASGYDSTLGYTF.

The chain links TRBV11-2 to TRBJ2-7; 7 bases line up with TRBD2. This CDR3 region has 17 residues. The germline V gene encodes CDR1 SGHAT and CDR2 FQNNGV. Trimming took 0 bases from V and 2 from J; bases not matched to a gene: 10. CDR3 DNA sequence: TGTGCCAGCAGCTTAGATGGGGGGGGGAGGGTAGCCTACGAGCAGTACTTC. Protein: CASSLDGGGRVAYEQYF.

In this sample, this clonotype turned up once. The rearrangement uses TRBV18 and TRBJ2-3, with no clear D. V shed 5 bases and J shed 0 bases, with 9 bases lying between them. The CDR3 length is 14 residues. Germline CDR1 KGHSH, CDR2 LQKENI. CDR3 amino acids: CASSTRPSTDTQYF. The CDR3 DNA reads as TGTGCCAGCTCAACCCGACCTAGCACAGATACGCAGTATTTT.

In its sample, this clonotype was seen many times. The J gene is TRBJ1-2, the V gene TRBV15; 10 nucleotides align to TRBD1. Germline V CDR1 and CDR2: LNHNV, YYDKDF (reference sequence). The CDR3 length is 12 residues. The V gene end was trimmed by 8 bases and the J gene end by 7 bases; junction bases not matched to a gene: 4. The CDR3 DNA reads TGTGCCACCGGGACAGGGGTCGGTGGCTACACCTTC. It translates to CATGTGVGGYTF. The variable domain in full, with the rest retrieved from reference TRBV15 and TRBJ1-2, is DAMVIQNPRYQVTQFGKPVTLSCSQTLNHNVMYWYQQKSSQAPKLLFHYYDKDFNNEADTPDNFQSRRPNTSFCFLDIRSPGLGDTAMYLCATGTGVGGYTFGSGTRLTVV.

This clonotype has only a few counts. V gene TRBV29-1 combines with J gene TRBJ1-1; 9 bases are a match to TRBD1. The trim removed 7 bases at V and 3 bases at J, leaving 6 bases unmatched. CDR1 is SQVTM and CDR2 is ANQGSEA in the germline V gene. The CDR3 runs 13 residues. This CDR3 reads CSGDRVLDTEAFF. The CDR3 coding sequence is TGCAGCGGGGACAGGGTGTTGGACACTGAAGCTTTCTTT.

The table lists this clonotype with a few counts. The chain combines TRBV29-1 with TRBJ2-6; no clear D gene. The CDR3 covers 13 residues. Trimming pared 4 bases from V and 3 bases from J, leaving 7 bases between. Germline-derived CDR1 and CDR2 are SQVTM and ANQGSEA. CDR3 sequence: CSVAVGGANVLTF. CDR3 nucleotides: TGCAGCGTTGCGGTCGGTGGGGCCAACGTCCTGACTTTC.

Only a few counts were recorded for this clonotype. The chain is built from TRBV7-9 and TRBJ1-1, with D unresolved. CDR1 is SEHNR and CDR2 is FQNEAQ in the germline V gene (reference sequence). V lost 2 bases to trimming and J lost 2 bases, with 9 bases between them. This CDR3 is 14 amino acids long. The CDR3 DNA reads TGTGCCAGCAGCTTAACGCAGGCTAACACTGAAGCTTTCTTT. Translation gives CASSLTQANTEAFF. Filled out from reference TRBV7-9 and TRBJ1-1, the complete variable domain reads DTGVSQNPRHKITKRGQNVTFRCDPISEHNRLYWYRQTLGQGPEFLTYFQNEAQLEKSRLLSDRFSAERPKGSFSTLEIQRTEQGDSAMYLCASSLTQANTEAFFGQGTRLTVV.

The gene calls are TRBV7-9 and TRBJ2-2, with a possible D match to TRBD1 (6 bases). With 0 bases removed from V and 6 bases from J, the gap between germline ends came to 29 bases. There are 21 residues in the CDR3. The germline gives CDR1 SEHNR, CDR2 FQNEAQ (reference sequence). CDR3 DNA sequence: TGTGCCAGCAGCTTAGCGTTTATTGACAGGTCGACCTTTAGTCCGGCCGGGGAGCTGTTTTTT. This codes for CASSLAFIDRSTFSPAGELFF.

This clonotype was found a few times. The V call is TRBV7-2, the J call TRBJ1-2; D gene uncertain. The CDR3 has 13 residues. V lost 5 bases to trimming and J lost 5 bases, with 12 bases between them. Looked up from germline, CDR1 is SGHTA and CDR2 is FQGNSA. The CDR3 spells CASSQTSLYGYTF. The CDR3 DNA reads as TGTGCCAGCAGCCAAACCTCCCTTTATGGCTACACCTTC. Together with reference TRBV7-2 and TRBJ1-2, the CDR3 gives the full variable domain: GAGVSQSPSNKVTEKGKDVELRCDPISGHTALYWYRQSLGQGLEFLIYFQGNSAPDKSGLPSDRFSAERTGGSVSTLTIQRTQQEDSAVYLCASSQTSLYGYTFGSGTRLTVV.

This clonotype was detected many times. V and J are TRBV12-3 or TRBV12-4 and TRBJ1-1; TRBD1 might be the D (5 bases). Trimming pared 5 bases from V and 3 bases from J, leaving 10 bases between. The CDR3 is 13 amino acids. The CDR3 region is CASSVREDTEAFF. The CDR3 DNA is TGTGCCAGCAGTGTCAGGGAGGACACTGAAGCTTTCTTT.

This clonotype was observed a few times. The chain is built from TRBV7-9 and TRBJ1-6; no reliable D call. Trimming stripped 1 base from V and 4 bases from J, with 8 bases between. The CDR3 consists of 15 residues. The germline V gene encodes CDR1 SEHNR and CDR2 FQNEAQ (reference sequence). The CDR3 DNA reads TGTGCCAGCAGCTTAGAGGGAACTTATAATTCACCCCTCCACTTT. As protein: CASSLEGTYNSPLHF.